This paragraph reports one T cell receptor (beta chain). The antigen is undetermined. This entry comes from a study of CD8 T cell repertoires and HIV-1 epitope variants. The overall study: 1M T cells were kept uncultured as a baseline.

Here immunoSEQ multiplex PCR was the method, and the copy in TCRdb shows in-frame clones only, minus some. The table includes under 6,500 clones, about three quarters detected once. Trimming stripped 4 bases from V and 1 base from J, with 7 bases between. The CDR3 sequence is 13 residues long. The germline gives CDR1 MDHEN, CDR2 SYDVKM. The rearrangement links TRBV28 to TRBJ1-1; weak D call: TRBD1 (5 bases). This receptor was obtained from a male donor with HIV. Sample: cultured CD8+ T cells derived from PBMCs. The CDR3: CASSYTGNTEAFF. The CDR3 DNA sequence: TGTGCCAGCAGTTACACAGGGAACACTGAAGCTTTCTTT.